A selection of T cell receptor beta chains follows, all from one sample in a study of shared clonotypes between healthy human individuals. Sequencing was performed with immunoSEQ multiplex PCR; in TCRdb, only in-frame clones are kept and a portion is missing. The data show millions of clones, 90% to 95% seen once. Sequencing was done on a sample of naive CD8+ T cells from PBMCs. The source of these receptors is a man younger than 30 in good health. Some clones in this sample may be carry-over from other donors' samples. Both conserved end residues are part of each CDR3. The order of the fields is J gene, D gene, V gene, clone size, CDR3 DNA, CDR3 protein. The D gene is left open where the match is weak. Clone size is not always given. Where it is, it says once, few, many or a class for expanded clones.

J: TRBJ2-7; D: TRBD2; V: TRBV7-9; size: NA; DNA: TGTGCCAGCAGCCCAGAGGGCGGGAGAACCTACGAGCAGTACTTC; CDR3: CASSPEGGRTYEQYF
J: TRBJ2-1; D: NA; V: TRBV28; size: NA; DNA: TGTGCCAGCAGTTTAAAGTACGGCGGTTCCAATGAGCAGTTCTTC; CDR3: CASSLKYGGSNEQFF
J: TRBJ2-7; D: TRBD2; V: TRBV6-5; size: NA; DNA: TGTGCCAGCAGTTCAACCCGGGGGGGGAAGTACTACGAGCAGTACTTC; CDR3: CASSSTRGGKYYEQYF
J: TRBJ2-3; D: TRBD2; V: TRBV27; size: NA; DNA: TGTGCCACCTACAGGAGGACTAGCGGGATAGATACGCAGTATTTT; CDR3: CATYRRTSGIDTQYF
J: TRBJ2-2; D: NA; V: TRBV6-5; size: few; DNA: TGTGCCAGCAGTTACTCGGAGGGTTGGTCTGGGGAGCTGTTTTTT; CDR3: CASSYSEGWSGELFF
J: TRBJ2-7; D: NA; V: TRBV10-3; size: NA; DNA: TGTGCCATCAGTGGGGGGACGTTATCCTACGAGCAGTACTTC; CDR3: CAISGGTLSYEQYF
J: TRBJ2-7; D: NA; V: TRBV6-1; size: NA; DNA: TGTGCCAGCGGCAGGGGACGACTCGAGCAGTACTTC; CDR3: CASGRGRLEQYF
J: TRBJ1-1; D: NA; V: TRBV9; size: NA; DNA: TGTGCCAGCACGATGGGGGTCGGGAACACTGAAGCTTTCTTT; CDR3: CASTMGVGNTEAFF
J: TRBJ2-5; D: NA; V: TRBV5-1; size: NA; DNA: TGCGCCAGCAGCTTTTTCCCAAACGACAGACAAGAGACCCAGTACTTC; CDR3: CASSFFPNDRQETQYF
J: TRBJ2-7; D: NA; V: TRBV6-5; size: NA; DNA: TGTGCCAGCAGTTCCACAGGGATGTCCTACGAGCAGTACTTC; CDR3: CASSSTGMSYEQYF
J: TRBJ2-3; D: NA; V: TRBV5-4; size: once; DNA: TGTGCCAGCAGCTTGAGCTCCCCAGATACGCAGTATTTT; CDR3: CASSLSSPDTQYF
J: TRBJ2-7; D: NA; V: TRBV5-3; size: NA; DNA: TGTGCCAGAAGCTTCGGCACAGGGATCAGGTACGAGCAGTACTTC; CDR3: CARSFGTGIRYEQYF
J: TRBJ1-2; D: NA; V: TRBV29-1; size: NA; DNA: TGCAGCGGACGGGATGATTTTTATGGCTACACCTTC; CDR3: CSGRDDFYGYTF
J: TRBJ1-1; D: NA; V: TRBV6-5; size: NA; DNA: TGTGCCAGCAGTTACAGGGACGTCTTGACCACTGAAGCTTTCTTT; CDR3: CASSYRDVLTTEAFF
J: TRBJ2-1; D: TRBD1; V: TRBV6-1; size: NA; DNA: TGTGCCAGCAGTCCCGGGACAGGGAGGGTCAATGAGCAGTTCTTC; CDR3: CASSPGTGRVNEQFF
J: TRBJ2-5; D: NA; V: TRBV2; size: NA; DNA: TGTGCCAGCAGTGAAGCCGGAGGAACTCAAGAGACCCAGTACTTC; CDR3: CASSEAGGTQETQYF
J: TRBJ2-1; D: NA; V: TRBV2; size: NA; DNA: TGTGCCAGCAGGGAACCGAGCTCCTACAATGAGCAGTTCTTC; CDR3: CASREPSSYNEQFF
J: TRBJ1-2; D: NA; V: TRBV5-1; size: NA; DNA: TGCGCCAGCAGCTGGGGGCGGGAGTACACCTTC; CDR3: CASSWGREYTF
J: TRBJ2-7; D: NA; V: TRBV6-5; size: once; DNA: TGTGCCAGCAGTTACTCGAAGGTTTACACATTGGGCGAGCAGTACTTC; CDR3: CASSYSKVYTLGEQYF
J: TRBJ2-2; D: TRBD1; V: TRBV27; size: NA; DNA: TGTGCCAGCAGTCCCGGGACAGGGCGGACCGGGGAGCTGTTTTTT; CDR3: CASSPGTGRTGELFF
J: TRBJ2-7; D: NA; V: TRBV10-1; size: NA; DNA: TGCGCCAGCAGTTCAACTAGCAACCACGAGCAGTACTTC; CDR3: CASSSTSNHEQYF
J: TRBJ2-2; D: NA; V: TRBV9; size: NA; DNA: TGTGCCAGCAGCGGCCGACAGTTCACCGGGGAGCTGTTTTTT; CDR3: CASSGRQFTGELFF
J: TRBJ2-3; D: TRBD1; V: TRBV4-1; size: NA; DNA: TGCGCCAGCAGCACCCGACAGGGGAGCACAGATACGCAGTATTTT; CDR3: CASSTRQGSTDTQYF
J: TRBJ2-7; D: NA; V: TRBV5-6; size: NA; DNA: TGTGCCAGCAGCTTACGGGGGACGAGCTACGAGCAGTACTTC; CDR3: CASSLRGTSYEQYF
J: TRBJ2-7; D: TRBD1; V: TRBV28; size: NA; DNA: TGTGCCAGCAGTTTCCCCGGGACAGGCCACTACGAGCAGTACTTC; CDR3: CASSFPGTGHYEQYF
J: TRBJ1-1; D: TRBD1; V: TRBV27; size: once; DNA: TGTGCCAGCAGCCACAGGGGGATGAACACTGAAGCTTTCTTT; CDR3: CASSHRGMNTEAFF
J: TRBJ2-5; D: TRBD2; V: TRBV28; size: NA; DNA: TGTGCCAGCAGCCCACCTTACGGGACTAGCGGGAGATTGGGAGAGACCCAGTACTTC; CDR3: CASSPPYGTSGRLGETQYF
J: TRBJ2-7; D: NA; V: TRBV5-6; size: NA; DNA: TGTGCCAGCAGCTATCTGAGCTCCTACGAGCAGTACTTC; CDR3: CASSYLSSYEQYF
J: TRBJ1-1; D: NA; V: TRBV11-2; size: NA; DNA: TGTGCCAGCAGCTTAGATCGCGGCACTGAAGCTTTCTTT; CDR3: CASSLDRGTEAFF
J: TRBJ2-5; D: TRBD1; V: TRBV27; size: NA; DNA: TGTGCCAGCACTCTAGACAGGGGGCGAGAGACCCAGTACTTC; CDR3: CASTLDRGRETQYF
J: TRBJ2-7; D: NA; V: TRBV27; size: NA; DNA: TGTGCCAGCCAATACCGGGGACCGGGATACGAGCAGTACTTC; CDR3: CASQYRGPGYEQYF
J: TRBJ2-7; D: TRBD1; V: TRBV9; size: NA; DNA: TGTGCCAGCAGCGTAGGGATCGGACAGGGTTACGAGCAGTACTTC; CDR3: CASSVGIGQGYEQYF
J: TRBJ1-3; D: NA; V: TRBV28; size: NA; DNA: TGTGCCAGCAGTTTTCATCGGGAGGTACCTGGAAACACCATATATTTT; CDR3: CASSFHREVPGNTIYF
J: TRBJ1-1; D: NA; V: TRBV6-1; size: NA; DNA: TGTGCCAGCAGTGAACTCCCAGGAAGAAAATTACCCAACACTGAAGCTTTCTTT; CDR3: CASSELPGRKLPNTEAFF
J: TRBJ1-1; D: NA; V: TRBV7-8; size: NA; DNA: TGTGCCAGCAGCTTAGCGGGTCGGCAGGCGAACACTGAAGCTTTCTTT; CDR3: CASSLAGRQANTEAFF
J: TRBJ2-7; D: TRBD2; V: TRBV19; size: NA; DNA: TGTGCCAGTAGTATTGGGGAAGGCCTAGCGGGAGAGCAGTACTTC; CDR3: CASSIGEGLAGEQYF
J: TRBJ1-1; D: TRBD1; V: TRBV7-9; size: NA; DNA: TGTGCCAGCAGCCCCTGGACAGGGAATGAGGCTTTCTTT; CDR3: CASSPWTGNEAFF
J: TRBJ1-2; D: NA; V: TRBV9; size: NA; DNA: TGTGCCAGCAGCGCATCACCGGGGACGGCTTATGGCTACACCTTC; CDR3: CASSASPGTAYGYTF
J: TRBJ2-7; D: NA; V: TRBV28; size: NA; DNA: TGTGCCAGCAGTTTAAAGCCTGGGATAAGCTCCTACGAGCAGTACTTC; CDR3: CASSLKPGISSYEQYF
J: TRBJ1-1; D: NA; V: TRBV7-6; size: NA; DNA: TGTGCCAGCAGCAAGGGACAGAACACTGAAGCTTTCTTT; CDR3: CASSKGQNTEAFF
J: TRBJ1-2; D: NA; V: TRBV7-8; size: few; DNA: TGTGCCAGCAGCTTGCGGGTCGCAGACAGTAGGACCTTC; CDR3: CASSLRVADSRTF
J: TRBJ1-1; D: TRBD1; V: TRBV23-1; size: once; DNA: TGCGCCAGCAGCCCTGACAGGGGGGCTTTTGGGTGGACTGAAGCTTTCTTT; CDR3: CASSPDRGAFGWTEAFF
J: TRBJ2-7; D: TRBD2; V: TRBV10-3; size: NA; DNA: TGTGCCATCAGTGAGTCGGTAGCGGGAGACAACGAGCAGTACTTC; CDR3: CAISESVAGDNEQYF
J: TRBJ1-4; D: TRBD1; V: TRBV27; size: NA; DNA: TGTGCCAGCAGTTTATCAGGGACAGGGAAGGAAAAACTGTTTTTT; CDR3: CASSLSGTGKEKLFF
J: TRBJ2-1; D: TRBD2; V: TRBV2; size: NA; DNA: TGTGCCAGCAGTGAGCCAGGGGATCTAGCGGGATTATCAGACAATGAGCAGTTCTTC; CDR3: CASSEPGDLAGLSDNEQFF
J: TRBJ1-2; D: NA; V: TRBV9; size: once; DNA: TGTGCCAGCAGCGGCGGTGGGAGGACTTCCGAACCCCTTAACTATGGCTACACCTTC; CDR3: CASSGGGRTSEPLNYGYTF
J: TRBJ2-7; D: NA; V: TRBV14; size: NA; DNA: TGTGCCAGCAGCCTAGAGCCTAACCTTCCCTACGAGCAGTACTTC; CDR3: CASSLEPNLPYEQYF
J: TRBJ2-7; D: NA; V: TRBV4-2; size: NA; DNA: TGTGCCAGCAGCCCCAGGGCTAGCGAGATAACCTACGAGCAGTACTTC; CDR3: CASSPRASEITYEQYF